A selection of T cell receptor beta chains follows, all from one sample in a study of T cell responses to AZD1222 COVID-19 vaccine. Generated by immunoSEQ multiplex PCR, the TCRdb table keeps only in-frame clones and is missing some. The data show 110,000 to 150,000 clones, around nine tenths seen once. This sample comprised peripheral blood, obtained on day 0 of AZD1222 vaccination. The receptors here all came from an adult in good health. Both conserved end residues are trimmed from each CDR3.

CDR3aa: ASSVYGGNTEAF; v_gene: TRBV9; j_gene: TRBJ1-1
CDR3aa: ASSPTAGQGNQPQH; v_gene: TRBV28; j_gene: TRBJ1-5
CDR3aa: ASSFGLAGAYNEQF; v_gene: TRBV7-8; j_gene: TRBJ2-1
CDR3aa: ASSVAWDYPVAYEQY; v_gene: TRBV5-4; j_gene: TRBJ2-7
CDR3aa: ASSDRVNYNEQF; v_gene: TRBV2; j_gene: TRBJ2-1
CDR3aa: ASGLGGQGGEQY; v_gene: TRBV5-1; j_gene: TRBJ2-7
CDR3aa: SVDSRDGENTEAF; v_gene: TRBV29-1; j_gene: TRBJ1-1
CDR3aa: ATSRQVQETQY; v_gene: TRBV15; j_gene: TRBJ2-5
CDR3aa: ASSFANGAHNSPLH; v_gene: TRBV28; j_gene: TRBJ1-6
CDR3aa: ASSERDFVNTEAF; v_gene: TRBV6-1; j_gene: TRBJ1-1
CDR3aa: ASSLPESGNTEAF; v_gene: TRBV28; j_gene: TRBJ1-1
CDR3aa: ASSLSDGDTEAF; v_gene: TRBV28; j_gene: TRBJ1-1
CDR3aa: ASSFQTRRDEQY; v_gene: TRBV27; j_gene: TRBJ2-7
CDR3aa: ASSLGTGPQH; v_gene: TRBV5-4; j_gene: TRBJ1-5
CDR3aa: ASSEQGALRSQPQH; v_gene: TRBV6-1; j_gene: TRBJ1-5
CDR3aa: ASSLEAGPYEQY; v_gene: TRBV5-1; j_gene: TRBJ2-7
CDR3aa: ASSITGTGAEKLF; v_gene: TRBV19; j_gene: TRBJ1-4
CDR3aa: ASSPIAGGRNEQY; v_gene: TRBV18; j_gene: TRBJ2-7
CDR3aa: ASSEGGETQY; v_gene: TRBV6-1; j_gene: TRBJ2-5
CDR3aa: ASSLTHGEKLF; v_gene: TRBV6-5; j_gene: TRBJ1-4
CDR3aa: ASKSFVKGASTDTQY; v_gene: TRBV5-1; j_gene: TRBJ2-3
CDR3aa: ASSTQVTPQH; v_gene: TRBV19; j_gene: TRBJ1-5
CDR3aa: AGSDRSGRNTIY; v_gene: TRBV10-1; j_gene: TRBJ1-3
CDR3aa: ASTFADRLPSGNTIY; v_gene: TRBV23-1; j_gene: TRBJ1-3
CDR3aa: ASSEALGGSRASGRYEQY; v_gene: TRBV6-1; j_gene: TRBJ2-7
CDR3aa: AWSVQPYGYT; v_gene: TRBV30; j_gene: TRBJ1-2
CDR3aa: SASLGRGYEQY; v_gene: TRBV20-1; j_gene: TRBJ2-7
CDR3aa: ASSSGGQGVTPLH; v_gene: TRBV7-9; j_gene: TRBJ1-6
CDR3aa: ASSFWGRTDYGYT; v_gene: TRBV28; j_gene: TRBJ1-2
CDR3aa: ASRDRAKNIQY; v_gene: TRBV19; j_gene: TRBJ2-4
CDR3aa: ATSREAASRTEAF; v_gene: TRBV15; j_gene: TRBJ1-1
CDR3aa: ATSDWGNEQF; v_gene: TRBV24-1; j_gene: TRBJ2-1
CDR3aa: ASRPGRLAGPYEQY; v_gene: TRBV11-3; j_gene: TRBJ2-7
CDR3aa: ASSPSHIRGRTNTGELF; v_gene: TRBV7-8; j_gene: TRBJ2-2
CDR3aa: ASSEELGLGNNEQF; v_gene: TRBV6-1; j_gene: TRBJ2-1
CDR3aa: SVLRGAAEQY; v_gene: TRBV29-1; j_gene: TRBJ2-7
CDR3aa: ASSIDQRRVNQPQH; v_gene: TRBV19; j_gene: TRBJ1-5
CDR3aa: AWRMGEQGNTEAF; v_gene: TRBV30; j_gene: TRBJ1-1
CDR3aa: ASSFYSSSYNEQF; v_gene: TRBV27; j_gene: TRBJ2-1
CDR3aa: ASSERGSSYNEQF; v_gene: TRBV2; j_gene: TRBJ2-1
CDR3aa: ASSGVNYGYT; v_gene: TRBV18; j_gene: TRBJ1-2
CDR3aa: ASSSQGDRTDTQY; v_gene: TRBV6-5; j_gene: TRBJ2-3
CDR3aa: ASSRGEQGDTQY; v_gene: TRBV7-2; j_gene: TRBJ2-3
CDR3aa: ASSRDRPNSPLH; v_gene: TRBV28; j_gene: TRBJ1-6
CDR3aa: ASSQTGTGVYNEQF; v_gene: TRBV4-2; j_gene: TRBJ2-1
CDR3aa: SVEVGLGYHNSPLH; v_gene: TRBV29-1; j_gene: TRBJ1-6
CDR3aa: ASGLALAGGAGELF; v_gene: TRBV12-5; j_gene: TRBJ2-2
CDR3aa: ATSRDPSSGNIQY; v_gene: TRBV15; j_gene: TRBJ2-4